The clone carrying this TCR beta chain was counted once. Its matching antigen is unknown. One end of the junction fails to match germline, which may point to a read error. Donors were systemically healthy Caucasian individuals from Russia aged roughly 6 to 100 years. A second roughly 6 to 12 cycle PCR used barcoded and J-beta primers. TCRdb fed the 5' RACE reads into MiXCR, producing one record per CDR3 protein. The sample consists of about a million distinct CDR3 sequences, under 40% of them appearing once. This sample is drawn from a study of blood T cells in healthy people across ages. Study-wide points: When set beside aged donors, long-lived donors presented more naive CD4+ cells and higher diversity.

This CDR3 comprises 14 residues. This clonotype was obtained from a man aged 18 to 29 in good health. Material for sequencing was blood. This chain links TRBV12-3 or TRBV12-4 with TRBJ2-3; a possible D gene is TRBD2 (6 bases). DNA for the CDR3: TGTGCCAGCAGTTTAGACGGGGGTACAGATGCGCAGTATTTT. Residues: CASSLDGGTDAQYF.